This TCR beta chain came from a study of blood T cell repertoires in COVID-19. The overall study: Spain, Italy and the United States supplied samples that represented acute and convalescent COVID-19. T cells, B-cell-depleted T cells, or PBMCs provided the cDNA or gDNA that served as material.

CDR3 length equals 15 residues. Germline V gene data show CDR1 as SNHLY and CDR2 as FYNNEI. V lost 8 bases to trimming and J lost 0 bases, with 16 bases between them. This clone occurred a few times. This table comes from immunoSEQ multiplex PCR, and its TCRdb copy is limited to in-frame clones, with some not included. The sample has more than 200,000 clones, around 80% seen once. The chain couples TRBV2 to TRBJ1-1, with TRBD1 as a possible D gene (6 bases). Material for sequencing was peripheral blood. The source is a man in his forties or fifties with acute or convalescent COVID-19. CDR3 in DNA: TGTGCCAGCTGGGCGGGGGCCTACATGAACACTGAAGCTTTCTTT. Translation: CASWAGAYMNTEAFF.